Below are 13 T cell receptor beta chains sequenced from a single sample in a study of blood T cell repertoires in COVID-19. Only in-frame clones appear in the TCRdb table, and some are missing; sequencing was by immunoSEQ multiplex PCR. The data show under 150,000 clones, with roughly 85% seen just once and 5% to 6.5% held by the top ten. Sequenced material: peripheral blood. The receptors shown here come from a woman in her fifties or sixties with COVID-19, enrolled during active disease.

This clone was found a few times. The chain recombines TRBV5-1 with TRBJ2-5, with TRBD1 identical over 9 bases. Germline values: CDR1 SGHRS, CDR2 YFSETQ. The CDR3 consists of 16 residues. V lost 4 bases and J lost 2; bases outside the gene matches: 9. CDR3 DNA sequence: TGCGCCAGCAGCCTTCGATTCGGACAGGGGCAAGAGACCCAGTACTTC. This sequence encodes CASSLRFGQGQETQYF.

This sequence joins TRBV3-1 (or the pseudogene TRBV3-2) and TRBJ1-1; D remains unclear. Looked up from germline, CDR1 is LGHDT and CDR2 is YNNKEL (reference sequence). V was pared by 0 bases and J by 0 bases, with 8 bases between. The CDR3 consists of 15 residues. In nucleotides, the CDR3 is TGTGCCAGCAGCCAAGATTTTGGCATGAACACTGAAGCTTTCTTT. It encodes CASSQDFGMNTEAFF.

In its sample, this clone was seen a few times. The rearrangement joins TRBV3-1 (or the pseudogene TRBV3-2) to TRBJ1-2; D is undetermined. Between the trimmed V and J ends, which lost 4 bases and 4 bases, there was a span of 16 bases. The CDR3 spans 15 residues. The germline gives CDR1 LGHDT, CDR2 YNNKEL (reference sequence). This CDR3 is CASSRGMTISYGYTF. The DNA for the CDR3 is TGTGCCAGCAGCCGTGGAATGACTATCTCCTATGGCTACACCTTC.

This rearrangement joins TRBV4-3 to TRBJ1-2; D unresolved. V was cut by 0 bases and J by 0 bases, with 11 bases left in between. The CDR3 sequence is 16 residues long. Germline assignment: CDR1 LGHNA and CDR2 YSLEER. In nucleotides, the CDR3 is TGCGCCAGCAGCCAAGAGCATGTGGCTGCTAACTATGGCTACACCTTC. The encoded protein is CASSQEHVAANYGYTF.

CDR3 loop: CASSDRTSNSPLHF. In DNA, the CDR3 is TGTGCCAGCAGTGACAGGACTTCTAATTCACCCCTCCACTTT. V usage is TRBV7-8 and J usage is TRBJ1-6; the D gene is possibly TRBD1 (6 bases). CDR3 length: 14 amino acids. The V end lost 6 bases, the J end lost 6 bases, and 12 bases lay between the germline ends. Looked up from germline, CDR1 is SGHVS and CDR2 is FQNEAQ.

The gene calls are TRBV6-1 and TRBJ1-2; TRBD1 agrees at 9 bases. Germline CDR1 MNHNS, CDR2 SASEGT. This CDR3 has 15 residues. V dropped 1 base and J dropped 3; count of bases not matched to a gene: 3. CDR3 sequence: CASSEGTGEDYGYTF. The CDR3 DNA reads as TGTGCCAGCAGTGAAGGGACAGGGGAGGACTATGGCTACACCTTC.

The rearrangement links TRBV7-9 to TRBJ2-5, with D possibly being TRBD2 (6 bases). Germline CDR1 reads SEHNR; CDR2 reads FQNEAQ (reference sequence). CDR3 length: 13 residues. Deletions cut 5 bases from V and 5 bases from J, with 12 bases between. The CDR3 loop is CASSPRGPETQYF. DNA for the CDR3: TGTGCCAGCAGCCCGCGGGGCCCCGAGACCCAGTACTTC.

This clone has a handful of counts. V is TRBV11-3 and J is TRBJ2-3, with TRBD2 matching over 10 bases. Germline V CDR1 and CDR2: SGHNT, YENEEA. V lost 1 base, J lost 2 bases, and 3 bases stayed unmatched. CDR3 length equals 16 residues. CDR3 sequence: CASSLVTSGVTDTQYF. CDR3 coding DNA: TGTGCCAGCAGCTTAGTAACTAGCGGGGTCACAGATACGCAGTATTTT.

CDR3 in amino acids: CASSREIGHRGSYGYTF. The DNA of the CDR3 is TGTGCCAGCAGCCGGGAGATCGGGCACAGGGGGTCCTATGGCTACACCTTC. The chain joins TRBV13 to TRBJ1-2; 8 bases align to TRBD1. The CDR3 has 17 residues. Trimming cost V 5 bases and J 4 bases; bases outside gene matches: 15. Germline CDR1 and CDR2: PRHDT and FYEKMQ (reference sequence).

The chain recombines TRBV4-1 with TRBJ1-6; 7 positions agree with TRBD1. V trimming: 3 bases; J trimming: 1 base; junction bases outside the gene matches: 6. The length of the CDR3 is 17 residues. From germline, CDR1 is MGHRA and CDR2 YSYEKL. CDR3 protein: CASSHHDRASYNSPLHF. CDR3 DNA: TGCGCCAGCAGCCATCACGACAGGGCTTCCTATAATTCACCCCTCCACTTT.

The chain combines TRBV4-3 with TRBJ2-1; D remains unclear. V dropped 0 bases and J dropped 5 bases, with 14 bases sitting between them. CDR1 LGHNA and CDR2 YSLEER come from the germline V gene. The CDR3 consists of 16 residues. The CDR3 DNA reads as TGCGCCAGCAGCCAAGAGCGGTTTTCCCTGGACAATGAGCAGTTCTTC. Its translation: CASSQERFSLDNEQFF.

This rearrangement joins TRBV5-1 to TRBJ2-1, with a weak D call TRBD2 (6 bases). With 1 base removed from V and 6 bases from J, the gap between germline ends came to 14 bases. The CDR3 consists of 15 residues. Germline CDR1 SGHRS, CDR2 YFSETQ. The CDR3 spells CASSLRLVGSNEQFF. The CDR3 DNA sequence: TGCGCCAGCAGCTTGAGACTAGTTGGTAGCAATGAGCAGTTCTTC.

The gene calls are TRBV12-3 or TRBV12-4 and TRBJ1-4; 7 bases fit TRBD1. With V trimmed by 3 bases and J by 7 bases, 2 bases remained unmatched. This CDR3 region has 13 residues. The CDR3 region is CASSLGTAEKLFF. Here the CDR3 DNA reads TGTGCCAGCAGTTTGGGGACAGCTGAAAAACTGTTTTTT.